This passage covers 3 T cell receptor beta chains from one sample sequenced in a study of a mutant IDH1 vaccine in newly diagnosed glioma. These receptors have no known antigen. Clones were read by immunoSEQ multiplex PCR, and TCRdb kept only the in-frame ones, dropping some. The sample lists 55,000 to 70,000 clones, 70% to 90% occurring once. The time point denotes: week 11, during vaccination. The vaccine gave 300 ug of a 20-mer mutant IDH1 peptide subcutaneously per dose. The source was PBMCs, collected from a glioma patient whose treatment included an IDH1 peptide vaccine. The receptors here all came from a man between 40 and 49 years old with glioma.

The chain links TRBV4-2 to TRBJ1-1, with 7 bases lining up with TRBD1. J lost 2 bases, V lost 5 bases, and 5 bases had no gene match. CDR1 LGHNA and CDR2 YNFKEQ come from the germline V gene. The length of the CDR3 is 14 residues. The CDR3 protein is CASSSGTANTEAFF. In DNA form, the CDR3 reads TGTGCCAGCAGCTCCGGGACAGCCAACACTGAAGCTTTCTTT.

This sequence joins TRBV19 and TRBJ2-5; TRBD1 agrees at 7 bases. With 5 bases clipped from V and 4 bases from J, the junction kept 10 bases outside the gene matches. The CDR3 is 15 amino acids. The germline V gene encodes CDR1 LNHDA and CDR2 SQIVND (reference sequence). DNA for the CDR3: TGTGCCAGTAGTGACCCAGGGGGTTATGGAGAGACCCAGTACTTC. This sequence encodes CASSDPGGYGETQYF.

In DNA form, the CDR3 reads TGTGCCAGCAGCTTAGAGGCAGGGGGAACAAAATTTATGAACACTGAAGCTTTCTTT. Encoded protein: CASSLEAGGTKFMNTEAFF. The rearrangement joins TRBV7-9 to TRBJ1-1; 7 nucleotides align to TRBD1. J gave up 0 bases and V 1 base, and 14 bases lay outside the gene matches. The germline gives CDR1 SEHNR, CDR2 FQNEAQ (reference sequence). This CDR3 spans 19 amino acids.